These 13 T cell receptor beta chains were sequenced from one sample in a study of T cell changes during pregnancy in multiple sclerosis. Using immunoSEQ multiplex PCR, the repertoire was profiled, and TCRdb retains in-frame clones only, with some absent. The data hold around 40,000 clones, with 92% observed a single time. The sequencing here drew on CD8+ T cells from peripheral blood mononuclear cells, taken in the third trimester of pregnancy. These receptors came from a female donor with multiple sclerosis, enrolled in a pregnancy study.

The rearrangement uses TRBV7-9 and TRBJ1-1; D is uncertain. Trimming took 4 bases from V and 8 from J, leaving 17 bases between them. Germline lookup yields CDR1 SEHNR and CDR2 FQNEAQ (reference sequence). The CDR3 is 14 amino acids. The CDR3 loop reads CASSSGLDFAEAFF. Here the CDR3 DNA reads TGTGCCAGCAGCTCAGGCCTGGACTTTGCGGAAGCTTTCTTT. The full variable domain, its missing parts supplied by reference TRBV7-9 and TRBJ1-1, is DTGVSQNPRHKITKRGQNVTFRCDPISEHNRLYWYRQTLGQGPEFLTYFQNEAQLEKSRLLSDRFSAERPKGSFSTLEIQRTEQGDSAMYLCASSSGLDFAEAFFGQGTRLTVV.

The chain joins TRBV5-4 to TRBJ2-5, with D uncertain. CDR3 length: 16 residues. V lost 0 bases and J 3 bases, leaving 15 bases between the germline ends. Per germline, CDR1 SGHNT and CDR2 YYREEE (reference sequence). The CDR3 loop reads CASSLDNVALEETQYF. The CDR3 DNA reads TGTGCCAGCAGCTTGGATAACGTAGCTTTGGAAGAGACCCAGTACTTC.

The rearrangement joins TRBV19 to TRBJ2-1; D uncertain. The germline V and J ends were trimmed by 3 bases and 0 bases, with 27 bases remaining between them. Germline values: CDR1 LNHDA, CDR2 SQIVND (reference sequence). This CDR3 contains 21 residues. CDR3 nucleotide sequence: TGTGCCAGTAGTATTACCGCCCCCTCCCTTGTGCGGCAAAGCTCCTACAATGAGCAGTTCTTC. It encodes CASSITAPSLVRQSSYNEQFF.

The gene calls are TRBV11-2 and TRBJ2-7; TRBD2 matches 9 bases. The CDR3 sequence is 17 residues long. The V and J ends lost 2 bases and 2 bases, in that order; junction bases with no gene match: 10. CDR1 and CDR2 (germline): SGHAT, FQNNGV. DNA for the CDR3: TGTGCCAGCAGCTTATTACGTGGACTAGCGACCCCCTACGAGCAGTACTTC. It is translated as CASSLLRGLATPYEQYF. Full variable domain (rest looked up from reference TRBV11-2 and TRBJ2-7): EAGVAQSPRYKIIEKRQSVAFWCNPISGHATLYWYQQILGQGPKLLIQFQNNGVVDDSQLPKDRFSAERLKGVDSTLKIQPAKLEDSAVYLCASSLLRGLATPYEQYFGPGTRLTVT.

V gene TRBV7-9 combines with J gene TRBJ2-7, with 10 bases lining up with TRBD2. The CDR3 is made up of 15 amino acids. The trim removed 7 bases at V and 3 bases at J, leaving 9 bases unmatched. CDR1 is SEHNR and CDR2 is FQNEAQ in the germline V gene (reference sequence). CDR3 sequence: CASTPGSGRFYEQYF. The CDR3, as DNA: TGTGCCAGCACCCCGGGTAGCGGGAGGTTCTACGAGCAGTACTTC.

The chain recombines TRBV4-3 with TRBJ1-1; TRBD1 matches 7 bases. The CDR3 length is 16 residues. J gave up 5 bases and V 0 bases, and 9 bases lay outside the gene matches. Germline V gene sequence: CDR1 LGHNA, CDR2 YSLEER. As DNA, the CDR3 is TGCGCCAGCAGCCAAGACAGGAGACAGGGTGTGACTGAAGCTTTCTTT. Its protein is CASSQDRRQGVTEAFF.

The J gene is TRBJ2-7, the V gene TRBV6-1; D might be TRBD2 (6 bases). The CDR3 loop spans 15 amino acids. Germline CDR1 and CDR2: MNHNS and SASEGT. Trimming took 5 bases from V and 3 from J, leaving 17 bases between them. The CDR3 region is CASSQTSLGIYEQYF. DNA of the CDR3: TGTGCCAGCAGTCAGACTAGTTTGGGCATCTACGAGCAGTACTTC.

V and J are TRBV7-3 and TRBJ2-1, with D perhaps TRBD2 (5 bases). Germline V gives CDR1 SGHTA, CDR2 FQGTGA. The CDR3 extends over 18 amino acids. Trimming took 6 bases from V and 0 from J, leaving 21 bases between them. CDR3 DNA sequence: TGTGCCAGCAGTCCAACCGGGAACCTCTTAAGCTCCTACAATGAGCAGTTCTTC. Residues: CASSPTGNLLSSYNEQFF.

This clone showed up just once. This chain connects TRBV9 to TRBJ2-7, with 11 bases lining up with TRBD2. This CDR3 spans 15 amino acids. CDR1 and CDR2 (germline): SGDLS, YYNGEE. V lost 3 bases to trimming and J lost 5 bases; unmatched junction nucleotides: 7. The DNA of the CDR3 is TGTGCCAGCAGCGGGATAGCGGGAGGGCTCCACGAGCAGTACTTC. This sequence encodes CASSGIAGGLHEQYF.

The gene calls are TRBV4-3 and TRBJ2-1; 11 bases align to TRBD2. CDR1 and CDR2 from the germline V gene are LGHNA and YSLEER. V lost 0 bases, J lost 4 bases, and 14 bases stayed unmatched. The CDR3 is 20 residues long. CDR3 in amino acids: CASSQDVLGRTSGFYNEQFF. The CDR3 nucleotides read TGCGCCAGCAGCCAAGATGTATTAGGCCGGACTAGCGGGTTTTACAATGAGCAGTTCTTC.

CDR3 protein: CASSYSGAYNEQFF. In DNA form, the CDR3 reads TGTGCCAGCAGTTACTCTGGAGCCTACAATGAGCAGTTCTTC. V and J are TRBV6-5 and TRBJ2-1; D is ambiguous. Trimming pared 0 bases from V and 2 bases from J, leaving 5 bases between. The CDR3 runs to 14 residues. Germline values: CDR1 MNHEY, CDR2 SVGAGI.

This sequence joins TRBV28 and TRBJ2-1; 11 bases agree with TRBD2. The CDR3 consists of 17 residues. Losses at the gene ends were 6 bases for V and 1 base for J; bases not matched to a gene: 8. Germline CDR1 MDHEN, CDR2 SYDVKM. The CDR3 nucleotides are TGTGCCAGCAGCTTCGCGACTAGCGGGGCATCCTACAATGAGCAGTTCTTC. Protein product: CASSFATSGASYNEQFF.

The rearrangement joins TRBV28 to TRBJ2-2, with D uncertain. CDR1 and CDR2 from the germline V gene are MDHEN and SYDVKM. The CDR3 loop spans 13 amino acids. Trimming stripped 5 bases from V and 5 bases from J, with 9 bases between. CDR3 loop: CASSPRLTGELFF. CDR3 bases: TGTGCCAGCAGTCCCAGGTTGACCGGGGAGCTGTTTTTT.